Following are 11 T cell receptor beta chains from one sample sequenced in a study of breast tumors, draining lymph nodes, adjacent tissues. TCRdb ran MiXCR on the multiplex PCR reads and lists one entry per CDR3 protein. This sample has 270,000 or so distinct CDR3 sequences, with under 35% found just once. The lymph nodes were axillary draining lymph nodes from breast cancer patients. The sequenced material came from axillary lymph node tissue. These receptors all stem from a female donor with breast cancer. Some clones in this sample may be carry-over from other donors' samples.

J is TRBJ1-1 and V is TRBV29-1; TRBD1 agrees at 7 bases. CDR3 length equals 13 residues. Germline V lookup: CDR1 SQVTM, CDR2 ANQGSEA. J gave up 3 bases and V 4 bases, and 5 bases lay outside the gene matches. The CDR3 loop is CSVVAGGDTEAFF. The CDR3 bases are TGCAGCGTTGTTGCAGGGGGAGACACTGAAGCTTTCTTT.

J is TRBJ1-5 and V is TRBV5-1; the match to TRBD1 covers 8 bases. The germline V gene has CDR1 SGHRS and CDR2 YFSETQ. The CDR3 sequence is 16 residues long. V trimming: 6 bases; J trimming: 7 bases; junction bases outside the gene matches: 15. The CDR3 sequence is CASKSLAGGREQPQHF. The DNA for the CDR3 is TGCGCCAGCAAGAGCTTGGCAGGGGGCAGGGAACAGCCCCAGCATTTT.

At least ten counts were recorded for this clonotype. V and J are TRBV6-6 and TRBJ1-2; possibly TRBD1 for D (6 bases). Trimming removed 4 bases at V and 1 base at J, with 10 bases between. The CDR3 loop spans 14 amino acids. CDR1 and CDR2 (germline): MNHNY, SVGAGI (reference sequence). CDR3 amino acids: CASSFKGGNYGYTF. The DNA for the CDR3 is TGTGCCAGCAGTTTCAAGGGGGGTAACTATGGCTACACCTTC.

This clonotype was found many times. The genes are TRBV7-9 and TRBJ1-4; the D gene is possibly TRBD1 (6 bases). CDR1 and CDR2 from the germline V gene are SEHNR and FQNEAQ (reference sequence). Deletions cut 4 bases from V and 8 bases from J, with 17 bases between. The CDR3 length is 15 residues. The CDR3 region is CASSSLGQLREKLFF. In nucleotides, the CDR3 is TGTGCCAGCAGCTCACTCGGACAGCTTAGGGAAAAACTGTTTTTT.

This clonotype has a handful of counts. The chain joins TRBV6-2 or TRBV6-3 to TRBJ1-2; D not certain. The CDR3 is made up of 13 amino acids. The ends were cut back, 2 bases at V and 0 bases at J, with 4 bases in the middle. CDR1 is MNHEY and CDR2 is SVGEGT in the germline V gene. The CDR3 protein is CASSYDTNYGYTF. DNA of the CDR3: TGTGCCAGCAGTTACGATACTAACTATGGCTACACCTTC.

At least ten counts were recorded for this clonotype. The chain is built from TRBV20-1 and TRBJ2-5; D uncertain. V lost 6 bases to trimming and J lost 2 bases, with 13 bases between them. Per germline, CDR1 DFQATT and CDR2 SNEGSKA (reference sequence). The CDR3 contains 13 residues. The CDR3 loop is CSAPGLTQETQYF. The CDR3 bases are TGCAGTGCCCCGGGTCTTACTCAAGAGACCCAGTACTTC.

The chain has TRBV11-3 and TRBJ2-5; tentative D call: TRBD2 (5 bases). The CDR3 is made up of 12 amino acids. CDR1 SGHNT and CDR2 YENEEA come from the germline V gene. Trimming shortened V by 2 bases and J by 7 bases, and 8 bases separated the two germline ends. CDR3 bases: TGTGCCAGCAGCTTAAGGAGCGGGACCCAGTACTTC. Translated: CASSLRSGTQYF.

This clonotype has ten or more counts. This chain links TRBV5-1 with TRBJ1-2; 11 nucleotides align to TRBD1. CDR1 SGHRS and CDR2 YFSETQ come from the germline V gene. The trim removed 3 bases at V and 7 bases at J, leaving 5 bases unmatched. This CDR3 comprises 14 residues. The CDR3 DNA reads as TGCGCCAGCAGCTGGACAGGGGGCGAGGGTGGCTACACCTTC. It specifies CASSWTGGEGGYTF.

The gene calls are TRBV6-6 and TRBJ1-2; 9 bases fit TRBD1. CDR1 MNHNY and CDR2 SVGAGI come from the germline V gene (reference sequence). The length of the CDR3 is 14 residues. The J segment lost 6 bases and the V segment lost 6 bases, leaving 8 bases of the junction unmatched. The CDR3 reads CASRRTGDWDGYTF. The CDR3 coding sequence is TGTGCCAGCAGACGGACAGGGGACTGGGATGGCTACACCTTC.

This clonotype was seen a handful of times. The V gene is TRBV12-3 or TRBV12-4, the J gene TRBJ1-1, with a tentative D call TRBD1 (6 bases). V was cut by 5 bases and J by 0 bases, with 13 bases left in between. The CDR3 is 15 residues long. The CDR3, as DNA: TGTGCCAGCAGTCGGCATGGGGGCCTGAACACTGAAGCTTTCTTT. As protein: CASSRHGGLNTEAFF.

This clonotype was counted many times. DNA for the CDR3: TGTGCCAGCAGCCTGACAGCTAACTATGGCTACACCTTC. It specifies CASSLTANYGYTF. The chain recombines TRBV5-6 with TRBJ1-2; the D gene is possibly TRBD1 (5 bases). The CDR3 loop spans 13 amino acids. V lost 4 bases and J 0 bases, leaving 7 bases between the germline ends. The V gene's germline CDR1 is SGHDT and CDR2 YYEEEE.